The 25 T cell receptor beta chains in this list originate from one sample, sequenced in a study of quantifying T cell responses using KT2 cells. At the level of the study: TCR alpha and beta constant-region primers primed reverse transcription of RNA.

Each cDNA got a UMI-containing oligo ligated at its 3' end. The first PCR ran about 4 cycles with an equimolar RC1.1 and RC1.2 beta primer mix. TCRdb independently ran MiXCR on the UMI-ligation and nested PCR reads; one entry per CDR3 protein. The sample yields around 56,000 distinct CDR3 sequences, roughly an eighth seen once. The sequenced material came from PBMCs spiked with cells of the T cell clone KT2. These receptors came from a human donor.

This clonotype has at least ten counts. The V and J genes are TRBV24-1 and TRBJ2-1, with 10 bases that match TRBD2. With 2 bases clipped from V and 5 bases from J, the junction kept 5 bases outside the gene matches. Germline V gives CDR1 KGHDR, CDR2 SFDVKD. The CDR3 is 16 amino acids. This chain's CDR3 is CATSDYGLAGDNEQFF. CDR3 bases: TGTGCCACCAGTGATTACGGCCTAGCGGGAGACAATGAGCAGTTCTTC.

The genes are TRBV4-2 and TRBJ2-1, with unresolved D. Trimming left V 0 bases short and J 5 bases short, with 5 bases between. The CDR3 spans 13 residues. Germline CDR1 and CDR2: LGHNA and YNFKEQ. The CDR3 nucleotides are TGTGCCAGCAGCCAAGAAGTCCACAATGAGCAGTTCTTC. It translates to CASSQEVHNEQFF.

The chain recombines TRBV5-1 with TRBJ2-3; perhaps TRBD1 as D (6 bases). CDR1 and CDR2 (germline): SGHRS, YFSETQ. The CDR3 is 14 residues long. V was shortened by 4 bases and J by 4 bases, with 13 bases between the two germline ends. CDR3 sequence reads: CASSQSWTADTQYF. CDR3 nucleotides: TGCGCCAGCAGCCAAAGCTGGACAGCAGATACGCAGTATTTT.

In its sample, this clonotype was seen a few times. This chain links TRBV15 with TRBJ2-3, with TRBD1 matching over 8 bases. The CDR3 totals 17 residues. CDR1 and CDR2 from the germline V gene are LNHNV and YYDKDF (reference sequence). V was pared by 1 base and J by 1 base, with 7 bases of the junction left unmatched. The CDR3 here is CATSRAPPGQGTDTQYF. As DNA, the CDR3 is TGTGCCACCAGCAGAGCACCTCCGGGACAGGGCACAGATACGCAGTATTTT.

This clonotype came up a few times. The rearrangement joins TRBV12-3 or TRBV12-4 to TRBJ1-5, with a weak D call TRBD1 (5 bases). CDR3 length: 14 amino acids. With 3 bases removed from V and 0 bases from J, the gap between germline ends came to 6 bases. CDR3 loop: CASSLGLSNQPQHF. CDR3 sequence (DNA): TGTGCCAGCAGTTTGGGGCTTAGCAATCAGCCCCAGCATTTT.

The chain carries TRBV24-1 and TRBJ2-1; 8 positions agree with TRBD2. CDR3 length equals 17 residues. CDR1 KGHDR and CDR2 SFDVKD come from the germline V gene. Trimming cost V 2 bases and J 7 bases; bases outside gene matches: 12. The chain's CDR3 is CATSDSQGLGSLNEQFF. The DNA for the CDR3 is TGTGCCACCAGTGATTCCCAGGGACTAGGGAGTTTGAATGAGCAGTTCTTC.

This chain joins TRBV4-1 and TRBJ1-5; D not certain. CDR3 length: 14 residues. The V gene lost 1 base and the J gene lost 2 bases, with 6 bases spanning the gap. Germline values: CDR1 MGHRA, CDR2 YSYEKL. The CDR3 loop reads CASSQVVGNQPQHF. The CDR3 region has the DNA TGCGCCAGCAGCCAAGTAGTAGGCAATCAGCCCCAGCATTTT.

The table lists this clonotype with many counts. The chain recombines TRBV6-5 with TRBJ2-7; D gene unclear. Germline V gives CDR1 MNHEY, CDR2 SVGAGI. Trimming pared 5 bases from V and 3 bases from J, leaving 17 bases between. The CDR3 is 15 residues long. The CDR3 spells CASSAGPVKNYEQYF. The CDR3 DNA follows: TGTGCCAGCAGTGCCGGCCCTGTCAAGAACTACGAGCAGTACTTC.

This clonotype came up a few times. This chain links TRBV2 with TRBJ2-5, with 10 bases that match TRBD2. The germline CDR1 and CDR2 sequences are SNHLY and FYNNEI. J was trimmed by 3 bases and V by 7 bases; bases with no gene match: 5. CDR3 length: 14 residues. The CDR3 protein is CASNHGTSEETQYF. In nucleotides, the CDR3 is TGTGCCAGCAACCACGGGACTAGCGAAGAGACCCAGTACTTC.

This clonotype was seen a handful of times. The chain joins TRBV12-3 or TRBV12-4 to TRBJ1-2, with 7 bases matching TRBD1. The CDR3 totals 16 residues. The J segment lost 10 bases and the V segment lost 5 bases, leaving 19 bases of the junction unmatched. The CDR3 here is CASSPLPGGVGTAYTF. The CDR3 DNA reads as TGTGCCAGCAGTCCCCTTCCCGGGGGCGTCGGGACAGCCTACACCTTC.

This clonotype was seen repeatedly, ten times or more. The CDR3 region has the DNA TGTGCCACCAGCAGAGGAGGTGGCGGGAGGGTCAATGAGCAGTTCTTC. As protein: CATSRGGGGRVNEQFF. The chain employs TRBV15 and TRBJ2-1; TRBD2 matches at 9 bases. The CDR3 length is 16 residues. Germline CDR1 and CDR2: LNHNV and YYDKDF (reference sequence). The trim removed 1 base at V and 6 bases at J, leaving 7 bases unmatched.

This clonotype was seen a handful of times. The chain has TRBV3-1 and TRBJ2-7; D gene unclear. Germline-derived CDR1 and CDR2 are LGHDT and YNNKEL (reference sequence). V was shortened by 0 bases and J by 6 bases, with 15 bases between the two germline ends. The CDR3 has 15 amino acids. The CDR3 nucleotides read TGTGCCAGCAGCCAAGATTTGGCAGGATGGTCCGAGCAGTACTTC. This sequence encodes CASSQDLAGWSEQYF.

This clonotype appeared a few times. The chain couples TRBV12-3 or TRBV12-4 to TRBJ2-2; no reliable D call. V dropped 1 base and J dropped 6 bases, with 3 bases sitting between them. This CDR3 contains 12 residues. CDR3 DNA: TGTGCCAGCAGTTTAGATTCCGGGGAGCTGTTTTTT. Protein: CASSLDSGELFF.

V and J are TRBV11-3 and TRBJ2-1; D is possibly TRBD2 (7 bases). The length of the CDR3 is 16 residues. Trimming removed 6 bases from V and 5 bases from J, with 20 bases in between. The germline gives CDR1 SGHNT, CDR2 YENEEA. The CDR3 bases are TGTGCCAGCAGTCCCCCCCGGCGGGGGCAAAACAATGAGCAGTTCTTC. Amino acids: CASSPPRRGQNNEQFF.

This clonotype was counted between two and nine times. This chain connects TRBV12-3 or TRBV12-4 to TRBJ1-1; D gene unclear. The CDR3 consists of 15 residues. V was shortened by 5 bases and J by 4 bases, with 17 bases between the two germline ends. CDR3 nucleotides: TGTGCCAGCAGTCCACTTATTTCGACGAGCACTGAAGCTTTCTTT. Its translation is CASSPLISTSTEAFF.

The gene calls are TRBV6-5 and TRBJ2-7, with TRBD2 identical over 12 bases. Germline values: CDR1 MNHEY, CDR2 SVGAGI. After removal of 2 bases from V and 2 bases from J, the junction contained 1 base not matched to a gene. CDR3 length: 15 residues. DNA for the CDR3: TGTGCCAGCAGTTACAGACTAGCGGGGGCCTACGAGCAGTACTTC. As protein: CASSYRLAGAYEQYF.

This clonotype was counted ten times or more. The chain joins TRBV7-8 to TRBJ2-7; D unclear. The CDR3 length is 12 residues. The germline V gene has CDR1 SGHVS and CDR2 FQNEAQ. The ends were cut back, 5 bases at V and 4 bases at J, with 9 bases in the middle. CDR3 sequence: CASSPFRYEQYF. CDR3 DNA: TGTGCCAGCAGCCCGTTTCGGTACGAGCAGTACTTC.

This clonotype was counted between two and nine times. V and J are TRBV13 and TRBJ2-7; 9 nucleotides align to TRBD2. Trimming at V came to 5 bases and at J to 0 bases, leaving 5 bases not matched to a gene. CDR3 size: 15 residues. Germline V gene lookup returns CDR1 PRHDT and CDR2 FYEKMQ (reference sequence). The CDR3 DNA is TGTGCCAGCAGCCCCAGAGCGGGAGGCTCCTACGAGCAGTACTTC. The encoded protein is CASSPRAGGSYEQYF.

This clonotype was seen more than once but under ten times. This chain links TRBV6-2 or TRBV6-3 with TRBJ2-7; D is uncertain. V gave up 5 bases and J gave up 2 bases, with 13 bases separating them. CDR1 is MNHEY and CDR2 is SVGEGT in the germline V gene. The CDR3 consists of 14 residues. CDR3 region: CASSRSPVTYEQYF. The CDR3 nucleotides are TGTGCCAGCAGTCGCTCTCCTGTTACCTACGAGCAGTACTTC.

The rearrangement uses TRBV30 and TRBJ2-1, with TRBD1 as a possible D gene (5 bases). Germline V CDR1 and CDR2: GTSNPN, SVGIG (reference sequence). The V end was cut by 1 base, the J end by 10 bases, with 14 bases between. The CDR3 extends over 13 amino acids. CDR3 sequence reads: CAWSESRAREQFF. The CDR3 DNA reads TGTGCCTGGAGTGAGAGCAGGGCGAGGGAGCAGTTCTTC.

This clonotype has a count of ten or more. The genes are TRBV4-1 and TRBJ2-1; a weak D match, TRBD2 (5 bases). Looked up from germline, CDR1 is MGHRA and CDR2 is YSYEKL. This CDR3 contains 15 residues. V lost 1 base to trimming and J lost 6 bases, with 13 bases between them. Here the CDR3 reads CASSQGSGLLNEQFF. The CDR3 nucleotides read TGCGCCAGCAGCCAAGGGTCCGGACTCCTCAATGAGCAGTTCTTC.

This clonotype was found a few times. CDR3 DNA sequence: TGTGCCAGCAGCTTAGTACAGGGCCGTGGAGCTTTCTTT. Translation gives CASSLVQGRGAFF. V gene TRBV7-6 combines with J gene TRBJ1-1, with TRBD1 as a possible D gene (6 bases). The ends were cut back, 1 base at V and 10 bases at J, with 13 bases in the middle. Germline V lookup: CDR1 SGHVS, CDR2 FNYEAQ. There are 13 residues in the CDR3.

The rearrangement uses TRBV28 and TRBJ2-7; no reliable D call. Trimming removed 2 bases at V and 3 bases at J, with 14 bases between. The CDR3 sequence is 15 residues long. The germline CDR1 and CDR2 sequences are MDHEN and SYDVKM. The CDR3 DNA reads as TGTGCCAGCAGTTTAGTGGTAGAGGTCGACTACGAGCAGTACTTC. It translates to CASSLVVEVDYEQYF.

This rearrangement joins TRBV21-1 to TRBJ1-3; TRBD1, the table's D call, was not compared with the DNA. TRBV21-1 is shown as a pseudogene. The CDR3 sequence is 15 residues long. This CDR3 reads CASSSRTGFGNTIYF. CDR3 in DNA: TGTGCCAGCAGCAGCCGGACAGGCTTCGGAAACACCATATATTTT.

The chain joins TRBV15 to TRBJ1-2; possible D gene TRBD1, 6 bases. Deletions cut 0 bases from V and 6 bases from J, with 14 bases between. The germline V gene encodes CDR1 LNHNV and CDR2 YYDKDF (reference sequence). The CDR3 covers 15 residues. In nucleotides, the CDR3 is TGTGCCACCAGCAGAGATCTAGGACAGTTGGATGGCTACACCTTC. It codes for CATSRDLGQLDGYTF.